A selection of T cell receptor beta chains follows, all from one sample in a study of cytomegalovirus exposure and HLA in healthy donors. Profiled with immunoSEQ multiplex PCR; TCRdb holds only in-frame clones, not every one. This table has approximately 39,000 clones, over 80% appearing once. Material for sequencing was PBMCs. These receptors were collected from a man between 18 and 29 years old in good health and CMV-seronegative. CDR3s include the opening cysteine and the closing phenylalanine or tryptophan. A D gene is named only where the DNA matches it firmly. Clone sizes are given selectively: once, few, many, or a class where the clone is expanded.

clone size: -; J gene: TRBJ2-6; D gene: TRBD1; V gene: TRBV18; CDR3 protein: CASSPGTANSGANVLTF; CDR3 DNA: TGTGCCAGCTCACCGGGGACAGCCAACTCTGGGGCCAACGTCCTGACTTTC
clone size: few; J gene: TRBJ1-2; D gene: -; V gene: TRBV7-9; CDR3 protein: CASRDDSNYGYTF; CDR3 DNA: TGTGCCAGCAGGGACGACAGTAACTATGGCTACACCTTC
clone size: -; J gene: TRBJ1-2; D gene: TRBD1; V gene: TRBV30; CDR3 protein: CAYNRDRDGYTF; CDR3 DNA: TGTGCCTACAACCGGGACAGGGATGGCTACACCTTC
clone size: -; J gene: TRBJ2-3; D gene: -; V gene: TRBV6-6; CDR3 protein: CASSYPLALSTDTQYF; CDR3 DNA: TGTGCCAGCAGTTACCCCTTGGCTCTCAGCACAGATACGCAGTATTTT
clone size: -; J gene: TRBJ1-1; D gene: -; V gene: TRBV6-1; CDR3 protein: CASSEVRDTEAFF; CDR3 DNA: TGTGCCAGCAGTGAAGTGAGGGACACTGAAGCTTTCTTT
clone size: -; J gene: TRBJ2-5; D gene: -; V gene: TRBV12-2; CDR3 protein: CASRLAFGETQYF; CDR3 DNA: TGTGCAAGTCGCTTAGCGTTCGGGGAGACCCAGTACTTC
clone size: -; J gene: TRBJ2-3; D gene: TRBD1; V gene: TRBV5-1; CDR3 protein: CASSSGQGVTDTQYF; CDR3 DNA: TGCGCCAGCAGCTCGGGACAGGGAGTCACAGATACGCAGTATTTT
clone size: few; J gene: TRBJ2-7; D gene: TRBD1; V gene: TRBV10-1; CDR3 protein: CASSDPDRDEQYF; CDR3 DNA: TGCGCCAGCAGTGATCCGGACAGGGACGAGCAGTACTTC
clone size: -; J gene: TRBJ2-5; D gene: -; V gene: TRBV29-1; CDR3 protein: CSVEDRAGPETQYF; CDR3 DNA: TGCAGCGTTGAAGATCGGGCAGGGCCAGAGACCCAGTACTTC
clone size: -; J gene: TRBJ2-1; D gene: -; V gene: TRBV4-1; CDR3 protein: CASSQEWGADEQFF; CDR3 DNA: TGCGCCAGCAGCCAAGAGTGGGGAGCCGATGAGCAGTTCTTC
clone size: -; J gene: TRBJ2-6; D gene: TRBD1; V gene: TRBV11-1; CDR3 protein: CASSPRGQGKSGANVLTF; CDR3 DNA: TGTGCCAGCAGCCCTAGAGGACAGGGAAAATCTGGGGCCAACGTCCTGACTTTC
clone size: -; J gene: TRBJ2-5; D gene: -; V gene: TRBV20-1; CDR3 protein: CSAMRQETQYF; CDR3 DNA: TGCAGTGCAATGCGACAAGAGACCCAGTACTTC
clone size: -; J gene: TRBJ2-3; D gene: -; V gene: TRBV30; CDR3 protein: CAWSGQGGRTDTQYF; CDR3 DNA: TGTGCCTGGAGTGGGCAGGGGGGACGCACAGATACGCAGTATTTT
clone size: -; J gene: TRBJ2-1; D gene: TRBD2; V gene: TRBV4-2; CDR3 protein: CASSQGDYLHNEQFF; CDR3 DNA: TGTGCCAGCAGCCAAGGGGACTACCTCCACAATGAGCAGTTCTTC
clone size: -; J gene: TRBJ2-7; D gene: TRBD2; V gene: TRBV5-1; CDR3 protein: CASSFGLAGVGYEQYF; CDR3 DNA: TGCGCCAGCAGCTTCGGTTTAGCGGGAGTAGGCTACGAGCAGTACTTC
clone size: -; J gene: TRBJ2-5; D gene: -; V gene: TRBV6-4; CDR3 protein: CASSDQEGETQYF; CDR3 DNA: TGTGCCAGCAGTGACCAGGAGGGGGAGACCCAGTACTTC
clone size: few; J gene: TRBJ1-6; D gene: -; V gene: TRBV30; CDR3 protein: CAWGGGSNSPLHF; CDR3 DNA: TGTGCCTGGGGAGGAGGAAGTAATTCACCCCTCCACTTT
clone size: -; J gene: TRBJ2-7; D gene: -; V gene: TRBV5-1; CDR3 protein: CASSPQGPSYEQYF; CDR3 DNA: TGCGCCAGCAGTCCCCAGGGTCCCTCCTACGAGCAGTACTTC
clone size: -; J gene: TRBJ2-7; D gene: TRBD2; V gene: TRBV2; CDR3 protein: CASSLLGLAGGGGPDEQYF; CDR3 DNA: TGTGCCAGCAGCCTTTTAGGACTAGCGGGAGGAGGGGGCCCGGACGAGCAGTACTTC
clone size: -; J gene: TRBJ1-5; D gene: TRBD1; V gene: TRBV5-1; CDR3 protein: CASSLQGQGQPQHF; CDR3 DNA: TGCGCCAGCAGCTTACAGGGGCAGGGACAGCCCCAGCATTTT
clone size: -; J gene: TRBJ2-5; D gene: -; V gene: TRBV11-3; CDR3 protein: CASSLQPGAEETQYF; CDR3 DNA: TGTGCCAGCAGCTTACAGCCAGGGGCGGAAGAGACCCAGTACTTC
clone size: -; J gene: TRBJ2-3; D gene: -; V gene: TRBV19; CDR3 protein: CASSRGRETDTQYF; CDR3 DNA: TGTGCCAGCTCCCGCGGCCGGGAAACAGATACGCAGTATTTT
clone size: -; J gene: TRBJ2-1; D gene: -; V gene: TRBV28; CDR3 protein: CASSLYAGSPRNEQFF; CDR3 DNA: TGTGCCAGCAGTTTATATGCGGGCTCCCCTCGGAATGAGCAGTTCTTC
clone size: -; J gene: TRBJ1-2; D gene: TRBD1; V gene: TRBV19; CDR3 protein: CASRPGGSDYGYTF; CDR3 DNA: TGTGCCAGTAGACCAGGGGGCTCGGACTATGGCTACACCTTC
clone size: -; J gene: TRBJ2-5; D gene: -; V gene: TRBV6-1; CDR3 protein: CASSEGHGETQYF; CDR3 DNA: TGTGCCAGCAGTGAGGGGCATGGGGAGACCCAGTACTTC
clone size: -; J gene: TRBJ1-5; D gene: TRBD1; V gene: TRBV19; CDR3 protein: CASSITGTAHSNQPQHF; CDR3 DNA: TGTGCCAGTAGTATCACCGGGACAGCCCATAGCAATCAGCCCCAGCATTTT
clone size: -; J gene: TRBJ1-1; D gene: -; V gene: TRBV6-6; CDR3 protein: CASSRTRQFWAEAFF; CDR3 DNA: TGTGCCAGCAGCCGGACCCGACAGTTTTGGGCTGAAGCTTTCTTT
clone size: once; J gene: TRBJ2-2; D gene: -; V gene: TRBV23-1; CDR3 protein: CASSLKSLTQTGELFF; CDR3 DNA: TGCGCCAGCAGTCTAAAATCGTTAACACAAACCGGGGAGCTGTTTTTT
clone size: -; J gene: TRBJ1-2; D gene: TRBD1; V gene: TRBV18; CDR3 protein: CASSPGTDIEGGYTF; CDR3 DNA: TGTGCCAGCTCACCCGGGACAGATATAGAAGGTGGCTACACCTTC
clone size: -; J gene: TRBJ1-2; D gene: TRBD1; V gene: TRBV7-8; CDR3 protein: CASSQGTGSLYGYTF; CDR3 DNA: TGTGCCAGCAGCCAGGGGACAGGGTCCCTCTATGGCTACACCTTC
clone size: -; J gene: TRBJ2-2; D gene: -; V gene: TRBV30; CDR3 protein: CAWWAGAGTGELFF; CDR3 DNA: TGTGCCTGGTGGGCTGGGGCTGGCACCGGGGAGCTGTTTTTT
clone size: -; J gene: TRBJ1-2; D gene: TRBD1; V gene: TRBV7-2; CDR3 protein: CASSLAGTGFSYTF; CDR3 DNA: TGTGCCAGCAGCTTAGCCGGGACAGGGTTTAGCTACACCTTC
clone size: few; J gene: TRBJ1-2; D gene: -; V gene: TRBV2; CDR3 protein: CASSEASTRYGYTF; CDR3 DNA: TGTGCCAGCAGTGAAGCGTCGACACGCTATGGCTACACCTTC
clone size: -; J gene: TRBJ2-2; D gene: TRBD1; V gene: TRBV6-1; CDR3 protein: CASEDRGGTGELFF; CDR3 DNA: TGTGCCAGCGAGGACAGGGGGGGCACCGGGGAGCTGTTTTTT
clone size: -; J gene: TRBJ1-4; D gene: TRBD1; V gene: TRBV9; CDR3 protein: CASSLSGQYNEKLFF; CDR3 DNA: TGTGCCAGCAGCCTATCGGGACAGTACAATGAAAAACTGTTTTTT
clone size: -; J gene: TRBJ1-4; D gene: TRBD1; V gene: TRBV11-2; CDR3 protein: CASSQDRGREKLFF; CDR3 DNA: TGTGCCAGCAGCCAGGACAGGGGGCGCGAAAAACTGTTTTTT
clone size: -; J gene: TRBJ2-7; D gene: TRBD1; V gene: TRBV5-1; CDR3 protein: CASSQGTGGLYEQYF; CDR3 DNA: TGCGCCAGCAGCCAGGGGACAGGGGGTCTCTACGAGCAGTACTTC
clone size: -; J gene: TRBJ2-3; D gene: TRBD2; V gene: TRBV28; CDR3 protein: CASKLAGGLRYSDTQYF; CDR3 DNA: TGTGCCAGCAAACTAGCGGGAGGCCTTCGTTACTCAGATACGCAGTATTTT
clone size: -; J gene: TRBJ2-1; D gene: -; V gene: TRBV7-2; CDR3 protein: CASSSLRGKQFF; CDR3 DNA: TGTGCCAGCAGCTCCCTTCGGGGGAAGCAGTTCTTC
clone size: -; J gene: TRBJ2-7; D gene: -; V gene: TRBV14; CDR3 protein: CASSQGPQGKYEQYF; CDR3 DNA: TGTGCCAGCAGCCAAGGACCACAGGGTAAATACGAGCAGTACTTC
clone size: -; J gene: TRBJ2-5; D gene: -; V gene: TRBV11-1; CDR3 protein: CASSLAITGETQYF; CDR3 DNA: TGTGCCAGCAGCTTAGCGATAACAGGAGAGACCCAGTACTTC